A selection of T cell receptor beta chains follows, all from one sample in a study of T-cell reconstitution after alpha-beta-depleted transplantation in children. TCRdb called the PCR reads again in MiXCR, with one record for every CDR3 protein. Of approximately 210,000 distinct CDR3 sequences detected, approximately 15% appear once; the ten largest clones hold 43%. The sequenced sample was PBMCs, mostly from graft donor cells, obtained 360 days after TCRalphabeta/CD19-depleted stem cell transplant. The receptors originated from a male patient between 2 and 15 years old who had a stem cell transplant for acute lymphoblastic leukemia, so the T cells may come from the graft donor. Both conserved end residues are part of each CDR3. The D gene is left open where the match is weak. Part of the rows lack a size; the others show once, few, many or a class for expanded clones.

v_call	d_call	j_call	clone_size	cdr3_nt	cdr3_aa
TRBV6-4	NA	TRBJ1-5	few	TGTGCCAGCAGTGACTCAAAAGGCCAGCCCCAGCATTTT	CASSDSKGQPQHF
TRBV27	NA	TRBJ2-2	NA	TGTGCCAGCAGTTTAGCAGGGGCGGGGACCGGGGAGCTGTTTTTT	CASSLAGAGTGELFF
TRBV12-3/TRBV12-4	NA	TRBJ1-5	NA	TGTGCCAGCAGTTTCCAAAACGCCGAGCCCCAGCATTTT	CASSFQNAEPQHF
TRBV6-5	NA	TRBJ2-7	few	TGTGCCAGCAGTTTTGGACAGTCGGTGTGGGAGCAGTACTTC	CASSFGQSVWEQYF
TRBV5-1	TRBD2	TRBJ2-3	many	TGCGCCAGCAGCACAAGGACTAGCGCCACAGATACGCAGTATTTT	CASSTRTSATDTQYF
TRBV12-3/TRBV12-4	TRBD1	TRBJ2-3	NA	TGTGCCAGCTGGCGGCCTAGGACAGGGGTCAGTGGGGCAGATACGCAGTATTTT	CASWRPRTGVSGADTQYF
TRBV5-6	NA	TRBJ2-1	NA	TGTGCCAGCAGCTTGGACGTGGGGAGGCAAGGCAATGAGCAGTTCTTC	CASSLDVGRQGNEQFF
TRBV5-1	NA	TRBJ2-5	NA	TGCGCCAGTACCGACCGGGACCCCTTACAAGAGACCCAGTACTTC	CASTDRDPLQETQYF
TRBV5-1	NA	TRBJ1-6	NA	TGCGCCAGCAGCTCTGGGACACAGAATAATTCACCCCTCCACTTT	CASSSGTQNNSPLHF
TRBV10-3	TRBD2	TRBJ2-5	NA	TGTGCCATCAGAGGGACTAGCGGGGAAGAGACCCAGTACTTC	CAIRGTSGEETQYF
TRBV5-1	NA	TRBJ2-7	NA	TGCGCCAGCAGCTCGGCCTCCTCCTCCTACGAGCAGTACTTC	CASSSASSSYEQYF
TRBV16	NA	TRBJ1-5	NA	TGTGCCAGCAGCCAACTAGGGGGGGATCAGCCCCAGCATTTT	CASSQLGGDQPQHF
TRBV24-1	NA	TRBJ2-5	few	TGTGCCACCAGTGATCGTAAAGAGTGGGGGACCCAGTACTTC	CATSDRKEWGTQYF
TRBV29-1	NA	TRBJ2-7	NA	TGCAGCGTTGAAGGGGGCAGGGAAAACTCCTACGAGCAGTACTTC	CSVEGGRENSYEQYF
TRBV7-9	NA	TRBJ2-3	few	TGTGCCAGCAGCTTAGGGGAGCGGACAGACACAGATACGCAGTATTTT	CASSLGERTDTDTQYF
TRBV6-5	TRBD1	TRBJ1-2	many	TGTGCCAGCAGTCTAGGCGGGACAGGTCACACCTATGGCTACACCTTC	CASSLGGTGHTYGYTF
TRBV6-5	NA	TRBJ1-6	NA	TGTGCCAGCAGATTACAGAGCTCCTATAATTCACCCCTCCACTTT	CASRLQSSYNSPLHF
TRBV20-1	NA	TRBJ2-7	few	TGCAGTGCTCTTAGCGGCACCTACGAGCAGTACTTC	CSALSGTYEQYF
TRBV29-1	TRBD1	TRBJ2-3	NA	TGCAGCGTTGCAGGGGGACAGGGGGCAGATACGCAGTATTTT	CSVAGGQGADTQYF
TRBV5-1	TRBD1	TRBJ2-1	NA	TGCGCCAGCAGCGCATACAGGGGGCATGGCGAGCAGTTCTTC	CASSAYRGHGEQFF
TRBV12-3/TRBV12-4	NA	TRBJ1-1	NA	TGTGCCAGCAGCAGACAGACCACTGAAGCTTTCTTT	CASSRQTTEAFF
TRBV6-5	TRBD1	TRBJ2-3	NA	TGTGCCAGCAGTTCAAGACAGGGGTTGGATACGCAGTATTTT	CASSSRQGLDTQYF
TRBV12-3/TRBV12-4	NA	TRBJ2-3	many	TGTGCCAGCCGGCGGGGAGACTGGGATACGCAGTATTTT	CASRRGDWDTQYF
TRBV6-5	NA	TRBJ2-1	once	TGTGCCAGCAGTTCTGGACAGGGACTAACCTACAATGAGCAGTTCTTC	CASSSGQGLTYNEQFF
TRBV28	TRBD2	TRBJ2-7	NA	TGTGCCAGCAGTTTCCCCACTAGCGGGGGCTCCTACGAGCAGTACTTC	CASSFPTSGGSYEQYF
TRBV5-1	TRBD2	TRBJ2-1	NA	TGCGCCAGCAGCTTCAACCTAGCGGGAGGGTACAATGAGCAGTTCTTC	CASSFNLAGGYNEQFF
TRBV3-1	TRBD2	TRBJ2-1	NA	TGTGCCAGCAGCCAGACGGCTGGCGGGGGCTACAATGAGCAGTTCTTC	CASSQTAGGGYNEQFF
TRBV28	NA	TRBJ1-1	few	TGTGCCAGCATCCTAGGACGGCGGAACACTGAAGCTTTCTTT	CASILGRRNTEAFF
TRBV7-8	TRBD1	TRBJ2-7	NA	TGTGCCAGCACCCCCCGGACAGGGGGCCGCGAGCAGTACTTC	CASTPRTGGREQYF
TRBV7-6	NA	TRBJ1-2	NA	TGTGCCAGCAGTTTCGACAATTATGGCTACACCTTC	CASSFDNYGYTF